This entry concerns a single T cell receptor beta chain. TCRdb's table, derived via immunoSEQ multiplex PCR, lists solely in-frame clones and lacks some. Of 950,000 to 1,100,000 clones in the sample, 70% to 80% were seen once. The entry originates in a study of shared clonotypes between healthy human individuals. This receptor was identified in a man aged 18 to 29 in good health. What was sequenced was memory CD4+ T cells sorted from blood. Subset here: CD45RA-negative fraction.

CDR3 loop: CASSLLLAGGFYEQYF. The CDR3 bases are TGCGCCAGCAGCTTGTTGCTAGCGGGAGGATTCTACGAGCAGTACTTC. The gene calls are TRBV5-1 and TRBJ2-7; 11 nucleotides agree with TRBD2. Germline-derived CDR1 and CDR2 are SGHRS and YFSETQ. V shed 1 base, J shed 3 bases, and the junction held 6 bases outside the gene matches. The CDR3 totals 16 residues.